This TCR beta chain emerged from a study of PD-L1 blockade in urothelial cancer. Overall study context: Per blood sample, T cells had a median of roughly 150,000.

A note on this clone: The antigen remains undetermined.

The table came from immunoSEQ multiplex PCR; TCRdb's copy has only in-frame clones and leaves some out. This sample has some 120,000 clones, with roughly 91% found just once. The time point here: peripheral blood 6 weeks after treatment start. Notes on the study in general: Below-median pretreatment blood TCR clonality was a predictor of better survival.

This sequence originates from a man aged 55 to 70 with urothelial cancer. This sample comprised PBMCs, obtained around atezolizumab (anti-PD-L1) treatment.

The CDR3 here is CASSYVDRAGETQYF. The DNA for the CDR3 is TGTGCCAGCAGTTACGTGGACAGGGCCGGGGAGACCCAGTACTTC. The chain carries TRBV6-6 and TRBJ2-5; 8 bases are shared with TRBD1. CDR3 length equals 15 residues. Germline trimming cut 2 bases from V and 5 bases from J; bases unmatched to any gene: 7. The germline V gene has CDR1 MNHNY and CDR2 SVGAGI (reference sequence).